These T cell receptor beta chains were read from a single sample in a study of blood T cell repertoires in COVID-19. Repertoires were generated with immunoSEQ multiplex PCR, while TCRdb's copy carries only in-frame clones and drops some. The table records roughly 36,000 clones, just under 95% of them present only once. Sequenced: peripheral blood. All receptors derive from a human donor with active COVID-19. The donor label of this sample is uncertain. CDR3s include the opening cysteine and the closing phenylalanine or tryptophan. A D gene is named only where the DNA matches it firmly. Clone size, where shown, is once, few, many, or a class for clones that have expanded.

size	V	D	J	DNA	CDR3
-	TRBV5-1	-	TRBJ2-7	TGCGCCAGCAGCTTGCCCGCGGGCCCCTACGAGCAGTACTTC	CASSLPAGPYEQYF
-	TRBV3-1/TRBV3-2	-	TRBJ2-3	TGTGCCAGCAGCCAAAGCCCAGATACGCAGTATTTT	CASSQSPDTQYF
-	TRBV6-2/TRBV6-3	TRBD2	TRBJ2-7	TGTGCCAGCAGCCGTAGCGGGAGCTCCTACGAGCAGTACTTC	CASSRSGSSYEQYF
-	TRBV7-2	TRBD2	TRBJ2-7	TGTGCCAGCAGCTTAGCAAGGGGAGGGGTCTACGAGCAGTACTTC	CASSLARGGVYEQYF
-	TRBV5-1	-	TRBJ1-2	TGCGCCAGCAGCGAGGAGACAGGAGTTATGTCTGGCTACACCTTC	CASSEETGVMSGYTF
-	TRBV29-1	TRBD1	TRBJ2-7	TGCAGCGTTGTTCGAATGGGACAGCAAAATTTC	CSVVRMGQQNF
-	TRBV27	-	TRBJ1-2	TGTGCCACCCGGCCGGGGAGAGTGGCTAACTATGGCTACACCTTC	CATRPGRVANYGYTF
-	TRBV6-5	-	TRBJ1-1	TGTGCCAGCCTCAGGGTTCGTGGCACTGAAGCTTTCTTT	CASLRVRGTEAFF
-	TRBV18	TRBD1	TRBJ1-6	TGTGCCAGCTCACCAGCGACAGGGGGTTCACCCCTCCACTTT	CASSPATGGSPLHF
-	TRBV28	TRBD1	TRBJ1-2	TGTGCCAGCAGTCCGATTGGGACAGGGGTTTCCGGCTACACCTTC	CASSPIGTGVSGYTF
-	TRBV2	TRBD1	TRBJ1-1	TGTGCCAGCAAGGGACAGTTGAACACTGAAGCTTTCTTT	CASKGQLNTEAFF
-	TRBV19	TRBD1	TRBJ2-7	TGTGCCAGTAGATCGACAGGGGTCGCCGAGCAGTACTTC	CASRSTGVAEQYF
-	TRBV27	TRBD1	TRBJ2-2	TGTGCCAGCAGTTTAGGGACAGTCACCGGGGAGCTGTTTTTT	CASSLGTVTGELFF
-	TRBV11-2	TRBD1	TRBJ1-1	TGTGCCAGCAGCGCAGCAGGGGGCGACACTGAAGCTTTCTTT	CASSAAGGDTEAFF
-	TRBV29-1	-	TRBJ1-1	TGCAGCGTTATACAGCTCCTGAACACTGAAGCTTTCTTT	CSVIQLLNTEAFF
-	TRBV7-9	TRBD2	TRBJ2-1	TGTGCCGGGACTAGCGGGAGAGGGCATGAGCAGTTCTTC	CAGTSGRGHEQFF
once	TRBV25-1	-	TRBJ1-2	TGTGCCAGCAGGAGGGAGGGTGGCTACACCTTC	CASRREGGYTF
-	TRBV27	-	TRBJ2-2	TGTGCCAGCAGTTTCCTTTCCACCGGGGAGCTGTTTTTT	CASSFLSTGELFF
once	TRBV4-2	-	TRBJ2-2	TGTGCCAGCAGCCAAATTTCTGGGGAGCTGTTTTTT	CASSQISGELFF
-	TRBV27	-	TRBJ2-7	TGTGCCAGCAGTCCGGTGGGGCGGGACTACGAGCAGTACTTC	CASSPVGRDYEQYF
-	TRBV11-2	-	TRBJ2-7	TGTGCCAGCTCCTATGATAACGGTCCCTACGAGCAGTACTTC	CASSYDNGPYEQYF
once	TRBV6-1	-	TRBJ1-1	TGTGCCAGCAGTGAAGTGAACGGGATGAACACTGAAGCTTTCTTT	CASSEVNGMNTEAFF
-	TRBV5-6	TRBD1	TRBJ2-1	TGTGCCAGCAGCTTGGTGGGAAGGACAGGGGCCCGGGGGGAGCAGTTCTTC	CASSLVGRTGARGEQFF
-	TRBV7-9	TRBD1	TRBJ2-2	TGTGCCAGCAGCTTTAGGACAGGATCGAACACCGGGGAGCTGTTTTTT	CASSFRTGSNTGELFF
-	TRBV18	TRBD1	TRBJ1-2	TGTGCCAGCTCACCATCTAACAGGGGGCCTGGCTACACCTTC	CASSPSNRGPGYTF
-	TRBV19	TRBD2	TRBJ2-5	TGTGCCAGTAGTTTGGGGGGGAAAGAGACCCAGTACTTC	CASSLGGKETQYF
-	TRBV7-9	-	TRBJ2-1	TGTGCCAGCAGCTTACAGTCCTACAATGAGCAGTTCTTC	CASSLQSYNEQFF
-	TRBV25-1	-	TRBJ2-5	TGTGCCAGCAGTGAAGGACTTGGCCTCGATCAGGAGACCCAGTACTTC	CASSEGLGLDQETQYF
-	TRBV10-3	-	TRBJ1-5	TGTGCCTCCAACCCTGACAGGAATCAGCCCCAGCATTTT	CASNPDRNQPQHF
once	TRBV7-9	TRBD1	TRBJ1-2	TGTGCCAGCAGCTTGGGGACAGGGCCATCAATGGGAGGCTACACCTTC	CASSLGTGPSMGGYTF
-	TRBV25-1	TRBD2	TRBJ2-5	TGTGCCAGTCGGACGGCGGGAGTGGAGACCCAGTACTTC	CASRTAGVETQYF
-	TRBV5-8	-	TRBJ1-2	TGTGCCAGCAGTCTAGATGGAGAGGGCCGACAGGATTTATCGCATGGCTACACCTTC	CASSLDGEGRQDLSHGYTF
-	TRBV7-9	-	TRBJ2-1	TGTGCCAGCAGCTTCCGGAGAGCGCGGGAGCAGTTCTTC	CASSFRRAREQFF
-	TRBV7-8	-	TRBJ2-1	TGTGCCAGCAGCCCCATGGCGGCCTACAATGAGCAGTTCTTC	CASSPMAAYNEQFF
-	TRBV5-1	TRBD1	TRBJ2-5	TGCGCCAGCAGCCCGGGACAGCCTCAAGAGACCCAGTACTTC	CASSPGQPQETQYF
-	TRBV7-9	-	TRBJ2-6	TGTGCCGGGCCGAGCTCTGGGGCCAACGTCCTGGCTTTC	CAGPSSGANVLAF
-	TRBV15	TRBD1	TRBJ2-5	TGTGCCACCAGCTTGGGCGAGTTGGGACAGGGGTGGCAGACCCAGTACTTC	CATSLGELGQGWQTQYF
-	TRBV28	TRBD1	TRBJ1-5	TGTGCCAGCAGTTTAGTTAACAGGGGAAGAGTCAATCAGCCCCAGCATTTT	CASSLVNRGRVNQPQHF
few	TRBV18	-	TRBJ2-7	TGTGCCAGCTCTCAGGGGGGCCCTCCCTACGAGCAGTACTTC	CASSQGGPPYEQYF
-	TRBV6-5	-	TRBJ2-1	TGTGCCAGCAACCCAGATTACAATGAGCAGTTCTTC	CASNPDYNEQFF
-	TRBV19	-	TRBJ1-5	TGTGCCAGTAGTTTTGGAGGGCCATACAATCAGCCCCAGCATTTT	CASSFGGPYNQPQHF
once	TRBV3-1/TRBV3-2	-	TRBJ2-7	TGTGCCAGCAGCCAGGGCAGAGCCTACGAGCAGTACTTC	CASSQGRAYEQYF
-	TRBV19	TRBD1	TRBJ2-7	TGTGCCAGTAGTATTACAGGGGCAGGGTCCTACGAGCAGTACTTC	CASSITGAGSYEQYF
-	TRBV5-1	TRBD1	TRBJ1-1	TGCGCCAGCAGCCGCACGACAGGGGAAGTCGGTGAAGCTTTCTTT	CASSRTTGEVGEAFF
-	TRBV5-1	-	TRBJ1-2	TGCGCCAGCAGCACTACAGGAAACTATGGCTACACCTTC	CASSTTGNYGYTF
-	TRBV5-3	TRBD1	TRBJ2-2	TGTGCCAGAAGCTTGGTTAATGGGGACAGGGCCTTCACCGGGGAGCTGTTTTTT	CARSLVNGDRAFTGELFF
-	TRBV12-5	-	TRBJ1-3	TGTGCTAGTGGTTTGCAGGGATTTGGAAACGCCATATATTTT	CASGLQGFGNAIYF